These 19 T cell receptor beta chains share one sample of origin, sequenced in a study of blood T cell repertoires in COVID-19 (TCRdb year 2020). Preparation of the library involved the immunoSEQ multiplex PCR assay. The table was pulled from immuneACCESS by TCRdb, which kept in-frame rearrangements only. Such tables lose some clones; where checked, under half of the loss comes from unresolved V genes, and the rest has no known cause. The sample table shows some 150,000 clones, and roughly 84% are seen once. The ten largest clonotypes hold roughly 1.2% of the sample. The sample consisted of PBMCs or T cells enriched from blood (not recorded which). The receptors derive from a human donor with acute COVID-19. The donor label of this sample is uncertain.

The rearrangement uses TRBV4-1 and TRBJ2-4; TRBD2 aligns across 16 bases. CDR1 is MGHRA, CDR2 YSYEKL, per germline. J lost 1 base, V lost 4 bases, and 4 bases had no gene match. This CDR3 comprises 18 residues. This chain's CDR3 is CASSLGLAGGRAKNIQYF. As DNA, the CDR3 is TGCGCCAGCAGCCTGGGACTAGCGGGGGGGCGGGCCAAAAACATTCAGTACTTC.

CDR3 coding DNA: TGTGCCTGGAGTCGAAGCTCTAGGGGAGCTTTCTTT. Amino acids: CAWSRSSRGAFF. The rearrangement joins TRBV30 to TRBJ1-1; D might be TRBD1 (5 bases). The V and J ends lost 2 bases and 10 bases respectively, with 14 bases between them. Germline loops: CDR1 GTSNPN, CDR2 SVGIG (reference sequence). The CDR3 has 12 residues.

This chain joins TRBV10-3 and TRBJ2-7; a weak D match, TRBD1 (5 bases). The ends were cut back, 0 bases at V and 5 bases at J, with 14 bases in the middle. The germline CDR1 and CDR2 sequences are ENHRY and SYGVKD. This CDR3 spans 15 amino acids. CDR3 region: CAISESEGAQHEQYF. CDR3 nucleotides: TGTGCCATCAGTGAGTCCGAAGGGGCTCAGCACGAGCAGTACTTC.

This clone came up once. The chain links TRBV3-1 (or the pseudogene TRBV3-2) to TRBJ1-5, with TRBD1 identical over 7 bases. This CDR3 spans 20 amino acids. Per the germline V gene, CDR1 is LGHDT and CDR2 is YNNKEL (reference sequence). J gave up 1 base and V 1 base, and 16 bases lay outside the gene matches. In DNA, the CDR3 is TGTGCCAGCAGCCAAGGAGGCGAGAGCGCCCGGGACAGAAGCAATCAGCCCCAGCATTTT. Its translation is CASSQGGESARDRSNQPQHF.

The gene calls are TRBV4-3 and TRBJ2-3; D might be TRBD2 (7 bases). Looked up from germline, CDR1 is LGHNA and CDR2 is YSLEER. The CDR3 consists of 17 residues. Trimming stripped 0 bases from V and 1 base from J, with 14 bases between. CDR3 DNA: TGCGCCAGCAGCCAAGATTTAGGGGGGGCCGGCACAGATACGCAGTATTTT. It is translated as CASSQDLGGAGTDTQYF.

J is TRBJ1-1 and V is TRBV18; D may be TRBD1 (5 bases). Germline lookup yields CDR1 KGHSH and CDR2 LQKENI. Trimming removed 5 bases from V and 3 bases from J, with 13 bases in between. The CDR3 is 14 amino acids. CDR3 coding DNA: TGTGCCAGCTCAGTCAAATCGGGGGACACTGAAGCTTTCTTT. Its protein is CASSVKSGDTEAFF.

The chain has TRBV6-5 and TRBJ2-7; D is possibly TRBD1 (6 bases). The CDR3 loop spans 15 amino acids. The V and J ends lost 4 bases and 2 bases respectively, with 15 bases between them. Germline CDR1 is MNHEY and CDR2 is SVGAGI. The CDR3 here is CASSSIQTGTYEQYF. CDR3 DNA: TGTGCCAGCAGTTCCATCCAGACAGGTACCTACGAGCAGTACTTC.

The chain employs TRBV20-1 and TRBJ2-5; D unclear. This CDR3 has 11 residues. From germline, CDR1 is DFQATT and CDR2 SNEGSKA (reference sequence). The V end was cut by 6 bases, the J end by 5 bases, with 10 bases between. Here the CDR3 reads CSASGRETQYF. The CDR3 DNA reads as TGCAGTGCCTCGGGTCGGGAGACCCAGTACTTC.

The chain uses TRBV2 and TRBJ1-2, with 7 bases that match TRBD1. V lost 7 bases, J lost 1 base, and 3 bases stayed unmatched. The CDR3 totals 13 residues. Germline V gene sequence: CDR1 SNHLY, CDR2 FYNNEI. The CDR3 loop reads CASKGQNNYGYTF. The DNA for the CDR3 is TGTGCCAGCAAGGGACAGAATAACTATGGCTACACCTTC.

V is TRBV7-9 and J is TRBJ2-5; the match to TRBD2 covers 11 bases. The CDR3 contains 19 residues. V trimming: 5 bases; J trimming: 2 bases; junction bases outside the gene matches: 16. The germline V gene has CDR1 SEHNR and CDR2 FQNEAQ (reference sequence). The CDR3 DNA reads TGTGCCAGCAGCCCAATCACCAAAACTAGCGGGGGACGACAAGAGACCCAGTACTTC. This encodes CASSPITKTSGGRQETQYF.

This clone showed up just once. The chain has TRBV12-2 and TRBJ1-6; the listed D gene, TRBD1, was not tested against the DNA. TRBV12-2 is reported as a pseudogene. The CDR3 totals 15 residues. The CDR3 is CASRLETVYNSPLHF. The CDR3 region has the DNA TGTGCAAGTCGCTTAGAGACAGTTTATAATTCACCCCTCCACTTT.

The chain employs TRBV30 and TRBJ1-3; D gene unclear. Trimming stripped 2 bases from V and 0 bases from J, with 5 bases between. Germline V gives CDR1 GTSNPN, CDR2 SVGIG (reference sequence). The CDR3 covers 13 residues. CDR3 region: CAWSLSSGNTIYF. The CDR3 DNA is TGTGCCTGGAGTCTTAGCTCTGGAAACACCATATATTTT.

The rearrangement links TRBV5-1 to TRBJ2-7, with 10 bases matching TRBD1. Germline assignment: CDR1 SGHRS and CDR2 YFSETQ. There are 13 residues in the CDR3. Unmatched junction bases numbered 3, after V lost 4 bases and J lost 5 bases. CDR3 amino acids: CASSVGTGDEQYF. In DNA form, the CDR3 reads TGCGCCAGCAGCGTCGGGACAGGGGACGAGCAGTACTTC. The complete variable domain, with remaining parts taken from reference TRBV5-1 and TRBJ2-7, reads KAGVTQTPRYLIKTRGQQVTLSCSPISGHRSVSWYQQTPGQGLQFLFEYFSETQRNKGNFPGRFSGRQFSNSRSEMNVSTLELGDSALYLCASSVGTGDEQYFGPGTRLTVT.

The chain combines TRBV5-1 with TRBJ1-1, with 10 bases matching TRBD1. The CDR3 has 15 amino acids. The V and J ends lost 2 bases and 5 bases, in that order; junction bases with no gene match: 6. CDR1 SGHRS and CDR2 YFSETQ come from the germline V gene. The CDR3 DNA follows: TGCGCCAGCAGCTTTAGGACAGGGGGAGGAACTGAAGCTTTCTTT. It encodes CASSFRTGGGTEAFF.

Only a few counts were recorded for this clone. The chain's CDR3 is CASSFAGGARETEAFF. The CDR3 coding sequence is TGCGCCAGCAGCTTCGCAGGGGGCGCAAGAGAAACTGAAGCTTTCTTT. This sequence joins TRBV5-1 and TRBJ1-1, with 8 positions matching TRBD1. From germline, CDR1 is SGHRS and CDR2 YFSETQ. The CDR3 has 16 amino acids. V trimming: 2 bases; J trimming: 5 bases; junction bases outside the gene matches: 11.

This clone has just one count. The chain employs TRBV5-4 and TRBJ2-7, with 8 bases identical to TRBD1. This CDR3 region has 15 residues. Germline CDR1 reads SGHNT; CDR2 reads YYREEE (reference sequence). Trimming cost V 4 bases and J 0 bases; bases outside gene matches: 6. In DNA form, the CDR3 reads TGTGCCAGCAGCCGAGGACAGGGAAGCTCCTACGAGCAGTACTTC. This translates into CASSRGQGSSYEQYF.

This chain links TRBV7-8 with TRBJ2-1; 8 positions match TRBD2. This CDR3 has 14 residues. Unmatched junction bases numbered 6, after V lost 6 bases and J lost 5 bases. Germline V gives CDR1 SGHVS, CDR2 FQNEAQ. The CDR3 DNA sequence: TGTGCCAGCAGTCACGGGGGGGAAAACAATGAGCAGTTCTTC. This translates into CASSHGGENNEQFF.

The chain combines TRBV2 with TRBJ1-5, with 10 nucleotides matching TRBD1. This CDR3 is 15 amino acids long. V was clipped by 4 bases and J by 1 base; unmatched bases: 1. The germline V gene encodes CDR1 SNHLY and CDR2 FYNNEI. DNA for the CDR3: TGTGCCAGCAGTGGGGACAGGGGAAGCAATCAGCCCCAGCATTTT. It translates to CASSGDRGSNQPQHF.

The rearrangement uses TRBV6-5 and TRBJ1-2; D is unresolved. The CDR3 has 13 amino acids. CDR1 and CDR2 (germline): MNHEY, SVGAGI. V dropped 4 bases and J dropped 8 bases, with 14 bases sitting between them. The CDR3 DNA sequence: TGTGCCAGCAGTTCAGAATACTATGGGGGCTACACCTTC. Encoded protein: CASSSEYYGGYTF.